This TCR beta chain was recorded in a study of blood T cell repertoires in COVID-19. About the study: Some COVID-19 samples were acute and others convalescent; all came from the United States, Italy and Spain. T cells, B-cell-depleted T cells, or PBMCs supplied cDNA or gDNA.

Original analysis: How many nucleated cells were present was estimated from reference gene primer amplification. Profiling relied on immunoSEQ multiplex PCR, and the TCRdb table lists in-frame clones only, not all of them. The DNA gave D and trimming, while V, J and clone size come from that table. The sample lists about 190,000 clones, approximately 85% occurring once. The CDR3 length is 16 residues. Germline values: CDR1 MNHEY, CDR2 SVGAGI. Trimming pared 0 bases from V and 2 bases from J, leaving 13 bases between. This receptor was obtained from a woman in her seventies with active or convalescent COVID-19. The sample consisted of peripheral blood. The rearrangement joins TRBV6-5 to TRBJ2-5, with D unclear. In nucleotides, the CDR3 is TGTGCCAGCAGTTACTCGGGCGCAGGCTATCAAGAGACCCAGTACTTC. It yields the protein CASSYSGAGYQETQYF.